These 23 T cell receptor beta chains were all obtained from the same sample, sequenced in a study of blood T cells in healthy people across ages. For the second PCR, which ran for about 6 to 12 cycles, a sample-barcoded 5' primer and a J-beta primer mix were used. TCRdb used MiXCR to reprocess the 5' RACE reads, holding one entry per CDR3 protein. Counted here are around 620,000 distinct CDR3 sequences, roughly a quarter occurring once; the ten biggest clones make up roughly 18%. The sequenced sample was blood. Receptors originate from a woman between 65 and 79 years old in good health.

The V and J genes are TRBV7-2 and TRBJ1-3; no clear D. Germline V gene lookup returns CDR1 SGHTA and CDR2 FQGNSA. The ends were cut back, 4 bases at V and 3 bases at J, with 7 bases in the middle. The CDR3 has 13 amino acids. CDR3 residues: CASSSGIGNTIYF. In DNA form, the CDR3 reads TGTGCCAGCAGCTCGGGGATTGGAAACACCATATATTTT.

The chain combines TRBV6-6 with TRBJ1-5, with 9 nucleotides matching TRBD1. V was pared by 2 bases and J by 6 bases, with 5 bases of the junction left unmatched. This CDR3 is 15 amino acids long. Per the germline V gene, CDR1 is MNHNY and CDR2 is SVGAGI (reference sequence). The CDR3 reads CASSYLTGGSQPQHF. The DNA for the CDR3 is TGTGCCAGCAGTTACCTGACAGGGGGAAGTCAGCCCCAGCATTTT.

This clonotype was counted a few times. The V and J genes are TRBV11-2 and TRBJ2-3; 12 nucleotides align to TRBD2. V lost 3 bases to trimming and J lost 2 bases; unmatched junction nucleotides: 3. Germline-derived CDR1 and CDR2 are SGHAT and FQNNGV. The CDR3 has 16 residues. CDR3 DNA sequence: TGTGCCAGCAGCTTTGGACTAGCGGGGTACACAGATACGCAGTATTTT. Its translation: CASSFGLAGYTDTQYF.

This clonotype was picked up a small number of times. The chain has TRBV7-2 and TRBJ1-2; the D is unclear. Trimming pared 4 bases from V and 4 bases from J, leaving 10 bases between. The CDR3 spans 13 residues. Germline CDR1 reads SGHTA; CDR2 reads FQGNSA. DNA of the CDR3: TGTGCCAGCAGCTCAGAGCGAGGCTATGGCTACACCTTC. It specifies CASSSERGYGYTF.

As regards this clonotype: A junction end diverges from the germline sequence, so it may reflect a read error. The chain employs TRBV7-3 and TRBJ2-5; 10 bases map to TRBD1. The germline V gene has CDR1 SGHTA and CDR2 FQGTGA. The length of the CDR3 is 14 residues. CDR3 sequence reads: CASSVLRDRGIQNF. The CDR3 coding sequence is TGTGCCAGCAGCGTACTCCGGGACAGGGGTATTCAGAACTTC.

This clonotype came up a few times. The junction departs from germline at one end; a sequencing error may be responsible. CDR3 protein: CAGSLGLQPMNTGAFF. The DNA for the CDR3 is TGTGCCGGCAGCTTAGGACTACAGCCGATGAACACTGGAGCTTTCTTT. The chain couples TRBV7-6 to TRBJ1-1; the D is unclear. Germline V gives CDR1 SGHVS, CDR2 FNYEAQ. CDR3 length: 16 residues. Combining the CDR3 with reference TRBV7-6 and TRBJ1-1 gives the whole variable domain GAGVSQSPRYKVTKRGQDVALRCDPISGHVSLYWYRQALGQGPEFLTYFNYEAQQDKSGLPNDRFSAERPEGSISTLTIQRTEQRDSAMYRCAGSLGLQPMNTGAFFGQGTRLTVV.

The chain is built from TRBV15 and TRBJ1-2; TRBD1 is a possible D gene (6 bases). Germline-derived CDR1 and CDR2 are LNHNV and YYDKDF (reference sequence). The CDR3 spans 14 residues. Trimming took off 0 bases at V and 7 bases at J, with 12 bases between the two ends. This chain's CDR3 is CATSRDLGAGGYTF. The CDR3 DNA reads TGTGCCACCAGCAGAGATCTGGGGGCGGGTGGCTACACCTTC.

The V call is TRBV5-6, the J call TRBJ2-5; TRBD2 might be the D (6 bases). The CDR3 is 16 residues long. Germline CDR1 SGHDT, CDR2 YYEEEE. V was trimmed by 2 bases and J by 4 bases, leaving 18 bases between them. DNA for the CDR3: TGTGCCAGCAGCTTCGGCGCGGCGGGACGGGTAGAGACCCAGTACTTC. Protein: CASSFGAAGRVETQYF.

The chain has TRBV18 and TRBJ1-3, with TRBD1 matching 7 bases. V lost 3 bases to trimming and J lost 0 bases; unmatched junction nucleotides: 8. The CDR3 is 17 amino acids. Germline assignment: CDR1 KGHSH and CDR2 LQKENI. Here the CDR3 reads CASSPLRDSRSGNTIYF. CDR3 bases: TGTGCCAGCTCACCCCTCAGGGACAGCCGCTCTGGAAACACCATATATTTT.

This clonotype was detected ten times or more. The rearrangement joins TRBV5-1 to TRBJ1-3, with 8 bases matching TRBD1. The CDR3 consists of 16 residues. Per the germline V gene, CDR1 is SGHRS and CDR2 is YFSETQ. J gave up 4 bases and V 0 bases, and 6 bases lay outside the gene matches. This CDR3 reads CASSLGQGSIGNTIYF. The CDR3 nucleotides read TGCGCCAGCAGCTTGGGACAGGGGAGCATCGGAAACACCATATATTTT.

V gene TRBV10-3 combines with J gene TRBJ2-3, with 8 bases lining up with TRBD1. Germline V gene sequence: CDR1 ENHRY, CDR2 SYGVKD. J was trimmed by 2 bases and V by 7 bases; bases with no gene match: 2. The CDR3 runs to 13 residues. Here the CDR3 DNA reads TGTGCCATCATGGGACAGGACACAGATACGCAGTATTTT. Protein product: CAIMGQDTDTQYF.

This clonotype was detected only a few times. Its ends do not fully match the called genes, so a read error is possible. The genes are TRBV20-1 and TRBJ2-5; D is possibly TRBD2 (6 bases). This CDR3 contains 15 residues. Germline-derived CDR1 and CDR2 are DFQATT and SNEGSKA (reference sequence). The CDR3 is CSARRPGLTYNEQLF. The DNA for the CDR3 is TGCAGTGCTAGGCGCCCGGGACTTACCTACAATGAGCAGTTATTC.

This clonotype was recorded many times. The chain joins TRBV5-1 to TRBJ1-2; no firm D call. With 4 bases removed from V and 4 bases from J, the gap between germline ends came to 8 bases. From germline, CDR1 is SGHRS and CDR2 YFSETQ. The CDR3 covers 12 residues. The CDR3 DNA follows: TGCGCCAGCAGCGAGGGATTCTATGGCTACACCTTC. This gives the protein CASSEGFYGYTF.

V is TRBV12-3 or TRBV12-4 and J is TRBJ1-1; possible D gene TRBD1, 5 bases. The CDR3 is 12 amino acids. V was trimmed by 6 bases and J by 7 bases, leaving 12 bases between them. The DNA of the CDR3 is TGTGCCAGCAGCACAGTGACAGATGAAGCTTTCTTT. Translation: CASSTVTDEAFF.

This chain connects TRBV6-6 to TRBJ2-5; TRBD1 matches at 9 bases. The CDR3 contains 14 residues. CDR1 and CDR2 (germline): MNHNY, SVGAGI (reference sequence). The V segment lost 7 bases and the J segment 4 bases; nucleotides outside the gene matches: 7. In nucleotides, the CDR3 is TGTGCCAGCACCCGGACAGGGGATGGAGAGACCCAGTACTTC. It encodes CASTRTGDGETQYF.

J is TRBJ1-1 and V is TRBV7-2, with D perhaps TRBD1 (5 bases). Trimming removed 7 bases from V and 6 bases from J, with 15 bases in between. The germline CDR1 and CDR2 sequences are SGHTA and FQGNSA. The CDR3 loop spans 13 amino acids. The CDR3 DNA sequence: TGTGCCAGCACCCAAGGGGAGTTTCCTGAAGCTTTCTTT. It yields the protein CASTQGEFPEAFF. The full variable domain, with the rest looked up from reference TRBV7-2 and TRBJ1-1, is GAGVSQSPSNKVTEKGKDVELRCDPISGHTALYWYRQSLGQGLEFLIYFQGNSAPDKSGLPSDRFSAERTGGSVSTLTIQRTQQEDSAVYLCASTQGEFPEAFFGQGTRLTVV.

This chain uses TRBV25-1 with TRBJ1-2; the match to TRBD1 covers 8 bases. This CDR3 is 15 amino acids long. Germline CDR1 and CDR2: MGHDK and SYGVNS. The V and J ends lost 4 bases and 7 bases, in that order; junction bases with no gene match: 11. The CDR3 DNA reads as TGTGCCAGCAGTGCGCCCGGGACAGGCGCATTTGGCTACACCTTC. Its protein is CASSAPGTGAFGYTF.

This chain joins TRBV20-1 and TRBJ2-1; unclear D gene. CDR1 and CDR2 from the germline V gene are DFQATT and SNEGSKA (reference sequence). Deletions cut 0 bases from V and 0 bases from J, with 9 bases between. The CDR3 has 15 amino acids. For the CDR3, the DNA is TGCAGTGCTAGAGATCGCTCCCGCTCCTACAATGAGCAGTTCTTC. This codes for CSARDRSRSYNEQFF.

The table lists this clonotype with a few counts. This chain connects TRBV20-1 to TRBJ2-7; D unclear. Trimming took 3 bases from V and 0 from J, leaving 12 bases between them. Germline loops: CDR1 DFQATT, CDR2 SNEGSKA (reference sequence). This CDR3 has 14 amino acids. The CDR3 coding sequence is TGCAGTGCTAGTAGGACCGCTAGCTCCTACGAGCAGTACTTC. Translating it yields CSASRTASSYEQYF.

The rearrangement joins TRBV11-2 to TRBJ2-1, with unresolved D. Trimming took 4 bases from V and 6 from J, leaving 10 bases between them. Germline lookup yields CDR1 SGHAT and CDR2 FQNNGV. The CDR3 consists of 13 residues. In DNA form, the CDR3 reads TGTGCCAGCAGCTCTGGGGTGGGCAATGAGCAGTTCTTC. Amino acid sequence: CASSSGVGNEQFF.

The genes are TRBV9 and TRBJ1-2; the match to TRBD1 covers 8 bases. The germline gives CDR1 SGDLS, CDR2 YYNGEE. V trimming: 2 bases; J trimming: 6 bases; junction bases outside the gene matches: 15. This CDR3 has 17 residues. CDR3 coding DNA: TGTGCCAGCAGCGTGGCTACCCGGACAGGGTCGAGGAATGGCTACACCTTC. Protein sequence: CASSVATRTGSRNGYTF.

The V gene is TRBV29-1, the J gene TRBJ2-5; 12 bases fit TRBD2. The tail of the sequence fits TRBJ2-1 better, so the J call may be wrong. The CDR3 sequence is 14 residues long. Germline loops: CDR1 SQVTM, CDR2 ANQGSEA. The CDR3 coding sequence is TGCAGCGTTGATGGGACTAGCGGGTACAATGAGCAGTTCTTC. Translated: CSVDGTSGYNEQFF.

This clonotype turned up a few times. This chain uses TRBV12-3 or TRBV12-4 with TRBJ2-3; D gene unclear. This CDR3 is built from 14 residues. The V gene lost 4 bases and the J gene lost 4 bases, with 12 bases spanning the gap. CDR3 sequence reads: CASSSDLVADTQYF. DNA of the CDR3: TGTGCCAGCAGTTCTGACCTCGTCGCAGATACGCAGTATTTT.